This paragraph reports one T cell receptor (beta chain). What it binds is unknown. V gave up 4 bases and J gave up 5 bases, with 15 bases separating them. The CDR3 is made up of 15 amino acids. CDR1 and CDR2 (germline): MGHRA, YSYEKL. Sequencing used immunoSEQ multiplex PCR; TCRdb keeps in-frame clones, though not all of them. The repertoire holds about 24,000 clones, with 70% to 90% as singletons. This specimen belongs to a study of T cells in localized non-small cell lung cancer. Broader study findings: Uninvolved adjacent lung, not tumor, had the highest T cell clonality. Owing to sequencing of a solitary tumor region, heterogeneity cannot be discounted. Longer overall survival associated with higher blood T cell density; shorter survival with higher adjacent-lung clonality. Across samples, adjacent lung featured a median approximately 60 of the top 100 tumor clones.

The TCR was taken from a woman aged 40-70 years with stage III lung adenocarcinoma. The rearrangement uses TRBV4-1 and TRBJ2-1; the D gene is possibly TRBD1 (6 bases). Sequenced here: peripheral blood mononuclear cells, sampled before any cancer treatment. The CDR3 DNA sequence: TGCGCCAGCAGCCCCCAGGGGCAGGGAAACAATGAGCAGTTCTTC. Its translation is CASSPQGQGNNEQFF.